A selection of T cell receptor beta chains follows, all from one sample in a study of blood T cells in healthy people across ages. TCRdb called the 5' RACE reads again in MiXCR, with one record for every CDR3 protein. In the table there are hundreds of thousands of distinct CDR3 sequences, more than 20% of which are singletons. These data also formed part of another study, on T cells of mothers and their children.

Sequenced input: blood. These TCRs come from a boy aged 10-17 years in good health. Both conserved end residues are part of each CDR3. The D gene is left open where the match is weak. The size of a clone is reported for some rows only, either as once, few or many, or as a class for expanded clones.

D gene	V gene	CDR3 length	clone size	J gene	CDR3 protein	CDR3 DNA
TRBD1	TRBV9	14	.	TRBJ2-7	CASSAGQGAHEQYF	TGTGCCAGCAGCGCCGGACAGGGGGCCCACGAGCAGTACTTC
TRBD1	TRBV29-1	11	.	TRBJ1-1	CSSGTGGYAFF	TGCAGCTCTGGGACAGGGGGCTACGCTTTCTTT
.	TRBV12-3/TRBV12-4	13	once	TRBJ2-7	CASRYRRSYEQYF	TGTGCCAGCAGGTACCGACGCTCCTACGAGCAGTACTTC
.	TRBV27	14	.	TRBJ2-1	CASSLLGGGDEQFF	TGTGCCAGCAGTTTACTTGGGGGAGGAGATGAGCAGTTCTTC
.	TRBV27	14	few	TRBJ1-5	CASSPGTTNQPQHF	TGTGCCAGCAGCCCAGGAACTACCAATCAGCCCCAGCATTTT
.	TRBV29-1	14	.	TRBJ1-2	CSVEDPNSRNGYTF	TGCAGCGTTGAAGATCCGAACAGTCGGAATGGCTACACCTTC
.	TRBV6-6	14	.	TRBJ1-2	CASSYPTEPYGYTF	TGTGCCAGCAGTTACCCGACAGAGCCCTATGGCTACACCTTC
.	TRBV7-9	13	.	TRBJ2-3	CASRTSSTDTQYF	TGTGCCAGCAGGACTTCTAGCACAGATACGCAGTATTTT
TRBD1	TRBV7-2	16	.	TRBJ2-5	CASSSTRDREWKTQYF	TGTGCCAGCAGCTCCACCCGGGACAGGGAATGGAAGACCCAGTACTTC
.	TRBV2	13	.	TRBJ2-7	CASSVERRYEQYF	TGTGCCAGCAGTGTCGAGCGCCGCTACGAGCAGTACTTC
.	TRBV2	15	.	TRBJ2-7	CASRSRTGVSYEQYF	TGTGCCAGCAGAAGCAGGACCGGCGTCTCCTACGAGCAGTACTTC
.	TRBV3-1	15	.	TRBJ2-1	CASTLDGSPYNEQFF	TGTGCCAGCACCCTCGACGGTAGCCCCTACAATGAGCAGTTCTTC
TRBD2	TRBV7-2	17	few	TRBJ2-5	CASSLSPGLGVRETQYF	TGTGCCAGCAGCTTGTCTCCGGGACTAGGCGTTCGGGAGACCCAGTACTTC
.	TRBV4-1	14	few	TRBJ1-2	CASSQVGQNYGYTF	TGCGCCAGCAGCCAAGTGGGGCAAAACTATGGCTACACCTTC
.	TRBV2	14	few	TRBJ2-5	CARSEFRSQETQYF	TGTGCCAGAAGTGAATTCCGCAGTCAAGAGACCCAGTACTTC
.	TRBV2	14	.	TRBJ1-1	CASSAHRVNTEAFF	TGTGCCAGCAGTGCACACAGGGTGAACACTGAAGCTTTCTTT
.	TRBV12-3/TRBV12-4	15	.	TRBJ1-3	CASSPWGGSGNTIYF	TGTGCCAGCAGTCCGTGGGGAGGCTCTGGAAACACCATATATTTT
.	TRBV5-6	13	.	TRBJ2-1	CASSVGTILEQFF	TGTGCCAGCAGCGTGGGGACCATCCTTGAGCAGTTCTTC
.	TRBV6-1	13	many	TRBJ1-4	CASSDGFNEKLFF	TGTGCCAGCAGTGACGGATTTAATGAAAAACTGTTTTTT
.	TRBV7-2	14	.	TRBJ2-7	CASSLTAEPYEQYF	TGTGCCAGCAGCTTAACGGCAGAACCCTACGAGCAGTACTTC
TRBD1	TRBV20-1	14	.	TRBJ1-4	CSASEDRGLEKLFF	TGCAGTGCTAGTGAGGACAGGGGGCTTGAAAAACTGTTTTTT
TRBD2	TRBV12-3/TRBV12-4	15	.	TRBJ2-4	CASSLLRLAENIQYF	TGTGCCAGCAGTTTATTGCGACTAGCGGAAAACATTCAGTACTTC
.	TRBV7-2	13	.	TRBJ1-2	CASSLGGGYGHTF	TGTGCCAGCAGCTTAGGGGGCGGCTATGGCCACACCTTC
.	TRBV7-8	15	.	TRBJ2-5	CASSLEIAWQETQYF	TGTGCCAGCAGCTTAGAGATCGCGTGGCAAGAGACCCAGTACTTC
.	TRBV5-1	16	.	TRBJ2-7	CASSLNGGVPSYEQYF	TGCGCCAGCAGCTTGAATGGCGGGGTGCCTTCCTACGAGCAGTACTTC
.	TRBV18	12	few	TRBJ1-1	CASSPRKTEAFF	TGTGCCAGCTCACCGCGCAAAACTGAAGCTTTCTTT